This T cell receptor (beta chain) was identified in a study of control samples from healthy donors and cancer patients. V was cut by 3 bases and J by 4 bases, with 10 bases left in between. Germline CDR1 reads MNHNS; CDR2 reads SASEGT. The CDR3 is 14 residues long. The data were produced by immunoSEQ multiplex PCR, yet TCRdb's version contains in-frame clones alone and is incomplete. The data show 45,000 to 65,000 clones, with roughly 86% seen just once and roughly 42% held by the top ten. The V and J genes are TRBV6-1 and TRBJ2-4; the D is unclear. The clonotype originates from a man between 50 and 59 years old with head and neck cancer. Sequencing used PBMCs. CDR3 bases: TGTGCCAGCAGTGATCGAGATCCGAAAAACATTCAGTACTTC. Amino acid sequence: CASSDRDPKNIQYF.